This TCR beta chain was observed in a study of blood T cell repertoires in COVID-19. Authors' analysis steps: Amplification of reference gene primers was used by the study to estimate nucleated cell counts. Sequencing used immunoSEQ multiplex PCR; TCRdb keeps in-frame clones, though not all of them. V and J calls and clone size come straight from that table; D and trimming were deduced from the DNA. The table shows about 170,000 clones, with about four fifths occurring only once. CDR3 length: 12 residues. V trimming: 8 bases; J trimming: 14 bases; junction bases outside the gene matches: 12. Germline values: CDR1 KGHSH, CDR2 LQKENI.

The specimen was peripheral blood. This chain joins TRBV18 and TRBJ2-1; 7 nucleotides agree with TRBD2. This receptor was obtained from a human donor with acute or convalescent COVID-19. The donor label of this sample is uncertain. The CDR3 coding sequence is TGTGCCAGCCTCGCGCCCAGCGGGGCAAAGTTCTTC. As protein: CASLAPSGAKFF.